This is a list of T cell receptor beta chains from one sample in a study of OX40 agonist ivuxolimab in advanced cancers. Using immunoSEQ multiplex PCR, the repertoire was profiled, and TCRdb retains in-frame clones only, with some absent. The sample has about 75,000 clones, 86% seen once. The sample in question was CD4+ or CD8+ T cells sorted from blood, obtained in a trial of the OX40 agonist ivuxolimab. The receptor source for this set is an adult with an advanced solid tumor such as melanoma, head and neck, liver or kidney cancer. CDR3s include the opening cysteine and the closing phenylalanine or tryptophan. D genes are given only for firm matches. Size is omitted from some rows. Given values are once, few, many or a class for expanded clones.

TRBJ2-2 | NA | TRBV5-4 | NA | TGTGCCAGCAGCCAACCCCGGGGGAACACCGGGGAGCTGTTTTTT | CASSQPRGNTGELFF
TRBJ1-3 | few | TRBV5-1 | NA | TGCGCCAGCAGCTTGGACGGCTTCTCTGGAAACACCATATATTTT | CASSLDGFSGNTIYF
TRBJ2-7 | once | TRBV14 | TRBD2 | TGTGCCAGCAGTCAACTAGCGGGAGTAAGGAGCGAGCAGTACTTC | CASSQLAGVRSEQYF
TRBJ1-5 | NA | TRBV6-1 | TRBD1 | TGTGCCAGCAGTAGGACAGGGCCTCAGCCCCAGCATTTT | CASSRTGPQPQHF
TRBJ1-5 | NA | TRBV10-3 | NA | TGTGCCACCGGACCTTCATCCCCCCAGCATTTT | CATGPSSPQHF
TRBJ1-2 | NA | TRBV4-2 | NA | TGTGCCAGCAGCTTGGCAGGGGTGGGCGGCTACACCTTC | CASSLAGVGGYTF
TRBJ2-3 | once | TRBV7-9 | TRBD2 | TGTGCCAGCAGCCCGCGACTAGCGGGCGGAATAGATACGCAGTATTTT | CASSPRLAGGIDTQYF
TRBJ2-1 | NA | TRBV6-5 | TRBD2 | TGTGCCAGCAGCTCTCTTAGCGGGAGGATTAATGAGCAGTTCTTC | CASSSLSGRINEQFF
TRBJ1-2 | NA | TRBV28 | NA | TGTGCCAGCAGTCCCTGGATAATTCTTAGGGGCGGCTACACCTTC | CASSPWIILRGGYTF
TRBJ2-3 | once | TRBV6-5 | NA | TGTGCCAGCAGTTACAGGGCCCCCACAGATACGCAGTATTTT | CASSYRAPTDTQYF
TRBJ1-2 | NA | TRBV19 | NA | TGTGCCAGTAGTATAACGGGCAGTCAGGGCTATGGCTACACCTTC | CASSITGSQGYGYTF
TRBJ2-5 | NA | TRBV25-1 | TRBD2 | TGTGCCAGCCGGGCCTGGCGGGAGACCGAGACCCAGTACTTC | CASRAWRETETQYF
TRBJ2-1 | NA | TRBV2 | NA | TGTGCCAGCAGAAACCGACCAGAACACAATGAGCAGTTCTTC | CASRNRPEHNEQFF
TRBJ1-5 | once | TRBV28 | NA | TGTGCCAGCAGTTCTATCCCCCCGATTAATAGCAATCAGCCCCAGCATTTT | CASSSIPPINSNQPQHF
TRBJ2-5 | NA | TRBV6-1 | NA | TGTGCCAGCACTCGCAGCCCCACCGAACAAGAGACCCAGTACTTC | CASTRSPTEQETQYF
TRBJ2-3 | few | TRBV18 | NA | TGTGCCAGCTCACCCGGCGATTTCGGGGACACCCGCACAGATACGCAGTATTTT | CASSPGDFGDTRTDTQYF
TRBJ2-7 | NA | TRBV6-1 | NA | TGTGCCAGCAGTGGCCCTGATCGCGGTCGCTCCTACGAGCAGTACTTC | CASSGPDRGRSYEQYF
TRBJ2-2 | NA | TRBV7-2 | NA | TGTGCCAGCAGCTTAGGGCAGGGACTGAACACCGGGGAGCTGTTTTTT | CASSLGQGLNTGELFF
TRBJ2-7 | NA | TRBV4-1 | NA | TGCGCCAGCAGCCAAGATCGTTACGGCCCCTACGAGCAGTACTTC | CASSQDRYGPYEQYF
TRBJ2-7 | NA | TRBV11-2 | NA | TGTGCCAGCAGCCCAGGAGAAGTGGGTGAGCAGTACTTC | CASSPGEVGEQYF
TRBJ1-4 | NA | TRBV2 | TRBD1 | TGTGCCAGCAGACTCGACAGGGGCGCTGAAAAACTGTTTTTT | CASRLDRGAEKLFF
TRBJ2-5 | NA | TRBV7-2 | TRBD2 | TGTGCCAGCAGCTTAGGGGGAGGGGCCGGGGAGACCCAGTACTTC | CASSLGGGAGETQYF
TRBJ1-1 | few | TRBV18 | NA | TGTGCCAGCTCACGGAGGTTGGGGGACTTGAACACTGAAGCTTTCTTT | CASSRRLGDLNTEAFF
TRBJ1-6 | NA | TRBV14 | NA | TGTGCCAGCAGCCAAGGCCACTTCCAGGGATCACCCCTCCACTTT | CASSQGHFQGSPLHF
TRBJ2-1 | NA | TRBV7-7 | TRBD1 | TGTGCCAGCAGCCCTAGGCCCAGGGGGCTTATAGATGAGCAGTTCTTC | CASSPRPRGLIDEQFF
TRBJ2-1 | NA | TRBV4-1 | NA | TGCGCCAGCAGCCTCGTCCCAGGGATCAGCGAGCAGTTCTTC | CASSLVPGISEQFF
TRBJ1-6 | NA | TRBV6-5 | NA | TGTGCCAGCAAAAGGAGGGGGGGCACACCCCTCCACTTT | CASKRRGGTPLHF
TRBJ2-1 | NA | TRBV7-3 | NA | TGTGCCAGCAGCTTGACAGGGAGGGGGAATGAGCAGTTCTTC | CASSLTGRGNEQFF
TRBJ1-2 | NA | TRBV23-1 | NA | TGCGCCAGCAGTCAATCAGGGGAGCAGGGGTGGAGAGGCTACACCTTC | CASSQSGEQGWRGYTF
TRBJ2-7 | NA | TRBV15 | NA | TGTGCCACCAGCAGAGATAGGGGGACCCGGTACTACGAGCAGTACTTC | CATSRDRGTRYYEQYF
TRBJ2-3 | NA | TRBV7-3 | TRBD2 | TGTGCCAGCAGCTTAAATGCGGGGGACACAGATACGCAGTATTTT | CASSLNAGDTDTQYF
TRBJ2-5 | NA | TRBV7-9 | NA | TGTGCCAGCAGCCGAGCTCAAGAGACCCAGTACTTC | CASSRAQETQYF
TRBJ2-2 | NA | TRBV9 | TRBD1 | TGTGCCAGCAGCACCGACAGGGACCTCACCGGGGAGCTGTTTTTT | CASSTDRDLTGELFF
TRBJ2-1 | NA | TRBV7-3 | TRBD1 | TGTGCCAGCAGCCACCGGGACAGCCACTACAATGAGCAGTTCTTC | CASSHRDSHYNEQFF
TRBJ2-2 | NA | TRBV15 | NA | TGTGCCACCGCCCGGACCGTGAACACCGGGGAGCTGTTTTTT | CATARTVNTGELFF
TRBJ2-3 | once | TRBV9 | TRBD2 | TGTGCCAGCAGCGTAGTAGAAGGGAGCGGGAGGGCCCTCCCGAGCACAGATACGCAGTATTTT | CASSVVEGSGRALPSTDTQYF
TRBJ1-1 | NA | TRBV4-3 | NA | TGCGCCAGCAGCCAAGGGGCAGAGGGAAAAGCTTTCTTT | CASSQGAEGKAFF
TRBJ2-7 | NA | TRBV30 | TRBD1 | TGTGCTCTACACAGGGGGGCCTACGAGCAGTACTTC | CALHRGAYEQYF
TRBJ2-2 | NA | TRBV11-2 | NA | TGTGCCAGCAGCCCCTTGGTACAGGGTGCCGGGGAGCTGTTTTTT | CASSPLVQGAGELFF
TRBJ2-1 | NA | TRBV9 | TRBD1 | TGTGCCAGCAGCGCCTCACAGGGGGCCTACAATGAGCAGTTCTTC | CASSASQGAYNEQFF
TRBJ1-2 | NA | TRBV19 | NA | TGTGCCAGTAGTATGGCCGGACAGACCTTTTTTGCCTACACCTTC | CASSMAGQTFFAYTF
TRBJ2-2 | NA | TRBV19 | TRBD2 | TGTGCCAGTAGTATGACTAGCGGGAGAGTGAACACCGGGGAGCTGTTTTTT | CASSMTSGRVNTGELFF
TRBJ1-5 | few | TRBV10-1 | NA | TGCGCCAGCATATGGACAGCGCCCACCAATCAGCCCCAGCATTTT | CASIWTAPTNQPQHF
TRBJ1-4 | NA | TRBV5-1 | TRBD1 | TGCGCCAGCAGCTCCAGGACAGGGGAGGAAAAACTGTTTTTT | CASSSRTGEEKLFF
TRBJ2-2 | NA | TRBV5-4 | TRBD1 | TGTGCCAGCAGCCCAGGACAGGGAGTTACCGGGGAGCTGTTTTTT | CASSPGQGVTGELFF
TRBJ1-1 | NA | TRBV6-1 | NA | TGTGCCAGCCATAAATTAGGGGCGCCGAACACTGAAGCTTTCTTT | CASHKLGAPNTEAFF
TRBJ2-4 | NA | TRBV18 | TRBD1 | TGTGCCAGCTCACCGGGACAGGGGATAGGGTCAGGAAACATTCAGTACTTC | CASSPGQGIGSGNIQYF
TRBJ1-5 | NA | TRBV6-1 | NA | TGTGCCAGCAGTCGGCAGGGTGGAAGCAATCAGCCCCAGCATTTT | CASSRQGGSNQPQHF
TRBJ1-1 | NA | TRBV11-3 | TRBD1 | TGTGCCAGCAGCGTTGACAGGGGGGGCACTGAAGCTTTCTTT | CASSVDRGGTEAFF
TRBJ1-1 | NA | TRBV6-1 | TRBD1 | TGTGCCAGCAGTGAGAAAAACAGGGGAGTGAACACTGAAGCTTTCTTT | CASSEKNRGVNTEAFF
TRBJ1-3 | NA | TRBV19 | NA | TGTGCCAGTAGTATGGCGCGTGGGGCTGACTCTGGAAACACCATATATTTT | CASSMARGADSGNTIYF
TRBJ2-3 | NA | TRBV7-9 | NA | TGTGCCAGCAGCTTAGTTTGGGCAAGCACAGATACGCAGTATTTT | CASSLVWASTDTQYF
TRBJ1-6 | NA | TRBV2 | NA | TGTGCCAGCAGTTTAATTGACGGATATAATTCACCCCTCCACTTT | CASSLIDGYNSPLHF
TRBJ2-7 | NA | TRBV15 | NA | TGTGCCACCAGCAGAGGACCACGGGACGGCTCCTACGAGCAGTACTTC | CATSRGPRDGSYEQYF
TRBJ1-2 | NA | TRBV18 | NA | TGTGCCAGCTCACCATACAAGGGCGGCTACACCTTC | CASSPYKGGYTF
TRBJ1-3 | NA | TRBV6-1 | NA | TGTGCCAGCAGTGTTGGAGGGGGAAGAAGTGGAAACACCATATATTTT | CASSVGGGRSGNTIYF
TRBJ2-7 | NA | TRBV6-6 | TRBD1 | TGTGCCAGCAGTCAAGGCGGGACAGGTCTCTACGAGCAGTACTTC | CASSQGGTGLYEQYF
TRBJ2-3 | NA | TRBV27 | TRBD2 | TGTGCCAGCAAGAGGATAACGGGGGGGTTTGCAGATACGCAGTATTTT | CASKRITGGFADTQYF
TRBJ1-6 | NA | TRBV7-3 | NA | TGTGCCAGCAGCTTAGATCGTAATTCACCCCTCCACTTT | CASSLDRNSPLHF